These 14 T cell receptor beta chains share one sample of origin, sequenced in a study of T cells in Graves' hyperthyroidism and ophthalmopathy. Amplification of TCR beta CDR3 regions used RNA as the template. The TCR CDR3 first-round RT-PCR relied on the HTBI primer set. TCRdb independently ran MiXCR on the multiplex PCR reads; one entry per CDR3 protein. The table has some 580,000 distinct CDR3 sequences, around 16% seen once. The specimen sequenced was blood. All receptors come from a woman in her forties with Graves' ophthalmopathy.

This clonotype appeared a few times. This chain joins TRBV29-1 and TRBJ1-2; TRBD1 matches 10 bases. The V gene end was trimmed by 0 bases and the J gene end by 7 bases; junction bases not matched to a gene: 5. The CDR3 has 14 amino acids. Germline V gives CDR1 SQVTM, CDR2 ANQGSEA. The CDR3 reads CSVEDQTGGVGYTF. The CDR3 DNA sequence: TGCAGCGTTGAAGACCAGACAGGGGGCGTTGGCTACACCTTC.

This clonotype was recorded a few times. V usage is TRBV19 and J usage is TRBJ2-7; 7 bases match TRBD2. J was trimmed by 2 bases and V by 3 bases; bases with no gene match: 10. Germline CDR1 and CDR2: LNHDA and SQIVND (reference sequence). This CDR3 is built from 16 residues. Here the CDR3 DNA reads TGTGCCAGTAGTATCCTTAGCGGGCCCACTCCCTACGAGCAGTACTTC. Translated: CASSILSGPTPYEQYF.

This clonotype has ten or more counts. The CDR3 protein is CASSSAGGSNQPQHF. The CDR3 DNA reads TGTGCCAGCAGTTCCGCGGGCGGTAGCAATCAGCCCCAGCATTTT. The rearrangement uses TRBV28 and TRBJ1-5; no clear D. In germline, CDR1 is MDHEN, CDR2 SYDVKM. Trimming left V 4 bases short and J 0 bases short, with 10 bases between. The CDR3 has 15 residues.

This clonotype was seen only a few times. The chain couples TRBV3-1 to TRBJ2-5; unclear D gene. This CDR3 has 14 residues. Germline values: CDR1 LGHDT, CDR2 YNNKEL (reference sequence). The V and J ends lost 0 bases and 2 bases respectively, with 7 bases between them. The CDR3 DNA reads as TGTGCCAGCAGCCAAGATTTCAGGCAAGAGACCCAGTACTTC. Protein product: CASSQDFRQETQYF.

This sequence joins TRBV2 and TRBJ1-4; 7 bases are a match to TRBD1. This CDR3 region has 15 residues. CDR1 is SNHLY and CDR2 is FYNNEI in the germline V gene. Unmatched junction bases numbered 9, after V lost 6 bases and J lost 5 bases. In DNA, the CDR3 is TGTGCCAGCAGAAAAGAGATGACAGGGAATGAAAAACTGTTTTTT. This gives the protein CASRKEMTGNEKLFF. Based on the CDR3 plus reference TRBV2 and TRBJ1-4, the full variable domain is EPEVTQTPSHQVTQMGQEVILRCVPISNHLYFYWYRQILGQKVEFLVSFYNNEISEKSEIFDDQFSVERPDGSNFTLKIRSTKLEDSAMYFCASRKEMTGNEKLFFGSGTQLSVL.

This clonotype was recorded many times. V gene TRBV30 combines with J gene TRBJ1-2, with D perhaps matching TRBD1 (5 bases). CDR1 is GTSNPN, CDR2 SVGIG, per germline (reference sequence). Deletions cut 2 bases from V and 5 bases from J, with 15 bases between. The CDR3 spans 14 residues. This chain's CDR3 is CAWSPGEGIYGYTF. The CDR3 coding sequence is TGTGCCTGGAGTCCCGGGGAGGGGATATATGGCTACACCTTC.

This clonotype has at least ten counts. The V call is TRBV6-2 or TRBV6-3, the J call TRBJ2-7; D is unclear. CDR3 size: 15 residues. V shed 6 bases and J shed 5 bases, with 20 bases lying between them. Germline CDR1 MNHEY, CDR2 SVGEGT. The CDR3 nucleotides read TGTGCCAGCAGCCCCCTGGGTCGGCGAACCCACGAGCAGTACTTC. It encodes CASSPLGRRTHEQYF.

This chain connects TRBV30 to TRBJ1-6; 7 bases map to TRBD1. The CDR3 covers 13 residues. Losses at the gene ends were 3 bases for V and 6 bases for J; bases not matched to a gene: 2. Per germline, CDR1 GTSNPN and CDR2 SVGIG (reference sequence). The CDR3 reads CAWSRDSNSPLHF. The CDR3 DNA reads TGTGCCTGGAGCCGGGACAGTAATTCACCCCTCCACTTT.

This clonotype was seen a handful of times. The V call is TRBV15, the J call TRBJ2-2, with 7 positions matching TRBD1. This CDR3 spans 14 amino acids. Germline trimming cut 0 bases from V and 8 bases from J; bases unmatched to any gene: 3. Germline loops: CDR1 LNHNV, CDR2 YYDKDF (reference sequence). The DNA for the CDR3 is TGTGCCACCAGCAGAGAACAGGGGAGAGGGGAGCTGTTTTTT. As protein: CATSREQGRGELFF.

There are a few counts of this clonotype. The chain employs TRBV3-1 and TRBJ2-7; TRBD1 matches 8 bases. The CDR3 is made up of 15 amino acids. Trimming took 2 bases from V and 7 from J; bases not matched to a gene: 10. CDR1 and CDR2 from the germline V gene are LGHDT and YNNKEL (reference sequence). The CDR3 DNA is TGTGCCAGCAGCCAACAGGGGGCGCGGTTCCAGGAGCAGTACTTC. Translated, it gives CASSQQGARFQEQYF.

This clonotype has a count of ten or more. This sequence joins TRBV29-1 and TRBJ1-1; 7 bases fit TRBD1. Germline CDR1 reads SQVTM; CDR2 reads ANQGSEA. With 6 bases clipped from V and 1 base from J, the junction kept 17 bases outside the gene matches. The CDR3 totals 17 residues. The CDR3 spells CSVSTGMTGHANTEAFF. CDR3 bases: TGCAGCGTCTCTACGGGAATGACAGGGCACGCGAACACTGAAGCTTTCTTT.

For this clonotype: This clone may be a read error of a much larger clone one base away. The V gene is TRBV6-1, the J gene TRBJ2-1, with 9 bases matching TRBD1. In germline, CDR1 is MNHNS, CDR2 SASEGT. This CDR3 has 21 residues. CDR3: CASSPTPGVARRDREYNEQSF. The CDR3 DNA sequence: TGTGCCAGCAGTCCGACCCCGGGTGTGGCCCGACGGGACAGGGAATACAATGAGCAGTCCTTC.

This clonotype was found many times. This sequence joins TRBV2 and TRBJ2-3, with D unclear. CDR1 is SNHLY, CDR2 FYNNEI, per germline. This CDR3 region has 12 residues. V shed 6 bases and J shed 6 bases, with 10 bases lying between them. CDR3 bases: TGTGCCAGCAGGGAATTGCGGGATACGCAGTATTTT. Protein: CASRELRDTQYF.

The genes are TRBV9 and TRBJ2-3; D may be TRBD1 or TRBD2 (5 bases each). Germline V gene data show CDR1 as SGDLS and CDR2 as YYNGEE. V lost 3 bases to trimming and J lost 2 bases, with 13 bases between them. CDR3 length equals 15 residues. The CDR3 loop reads CASSAGDGSTDTQYF. The CDR3 nucleotides read TGTGCCAGCAGCGCCGGGGACGGGTCCACAGATACGCAGTATTTT. The full variable domain, in which reference TRBV9 and TRBJ2-3 provide the parts outside the CDR3, is DSGVTQTPKHLITATGQRVTLRCSPRSGDLSVYWYQQSLDQGLQFLIQYYNGEERAKGNILERFSAQQFPDLHSELNLSSLELGDSALYFCASSAGDGSTDTQYFGPGTRLTVL.